The source of this T cell receptor (beta chain) is a study of blood T cell repertoires in COVID-19. Study background: COVID-19 samples collected from the United States, Italy and Spain covered acute and convalescent phases.

Some clones are missing from TCRdb's copy, which holds only in-frame ones; the method was immunoSEQ multiplex PCR. The sample yields some 16,000 clones, 70% to 90% seen once. A note on this clone: The junction does not match germline at one end; this may be a read error.

Sequencing was carried out using peripheral blood. The sequence was obtained from a man between 65 and 85 years old in a cohort sampled during active COVID-19.

The CDR3 loop is CASSQAPTGWTSAF. The CDR3, as DNA: TGCGCCAGCAGCCAAGCTCCGACAGGGTGGACTAGCGCCTTT. The genes are TRBV4-1 and TRBJ2-3; 9 bases match TRBD2. Germline V gene sequence: CDR1 MGHRA, CDR2 YSYEKL. The CDR3 runs 14 residues.